This T cell receptor (beta chain) was recorded in a study of monozygotic twins with inflammatory bowel disease. Whole-blood total RNA was extracted without T cell sorting. The CDR3 sequence is 15 residues long. TCRdb reworked the 5' RACE reads into one entry per CDR3 protein, no DNA. This listing includes about 450,000 distinct CDR3 sequences. Of note for this clonotype: Its target is not known.

Broader study findings: IBD patients had lower TCRbeta diversity (inverse Simpson) than healthy co-twins. For IBD, no single strong associated signal or clonotype was supported. IBD patients share fewer clonotypes with other people than healthy twins do, especially with disease activity.

The sequencing sample was made of blood. This receptor was obtained from a human donor with ulcerative colitis or Crohn's disease, or a healthy co-twin of an affected twin (not recorded which). The chain is built from TRBV12-3 or TRBV12-4 and TRBJ2-1; TCRdb's D call, TRBD1, is unchecked because there is no DNA. CDR3 in amino acids: CASSPGAAPYNEQFF.